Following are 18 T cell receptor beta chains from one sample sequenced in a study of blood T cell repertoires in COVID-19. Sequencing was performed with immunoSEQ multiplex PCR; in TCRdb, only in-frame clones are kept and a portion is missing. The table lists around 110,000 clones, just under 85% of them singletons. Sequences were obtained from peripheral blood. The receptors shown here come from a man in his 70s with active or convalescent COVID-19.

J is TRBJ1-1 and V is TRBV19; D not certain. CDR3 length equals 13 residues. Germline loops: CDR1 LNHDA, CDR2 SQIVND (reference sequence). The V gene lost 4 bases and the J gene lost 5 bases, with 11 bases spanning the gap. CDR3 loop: CASSTSFRTEAFF. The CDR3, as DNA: TGTGCCAGTAGTACCTCGTTTCGTACTGAAGCTTTCTTT.

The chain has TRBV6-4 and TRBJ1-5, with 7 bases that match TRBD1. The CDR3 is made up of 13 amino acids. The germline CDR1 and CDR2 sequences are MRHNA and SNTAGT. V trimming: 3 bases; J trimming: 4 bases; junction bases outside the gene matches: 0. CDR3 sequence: CASSETGNQPQHF. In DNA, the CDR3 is TGTGCCAGCAGTGAGACAGGGAATCAGCCCCAGCATTTT.

For the CDR3, the DNA is TGTGCCAGCTCACCACCGGGACTAGCGGGATTATACGAGCAGTACTTC. Its translation: CASSPPGLAGLYEQYF. This rearrangement joins TRBV18 to TRBJ2-7; 13 positions agree with TRBD2. Germline-derived CDR1 and CDR2 are KGHSH and LQKENI. The CDR3 contains 16 residues. The junction had 3 bases not matched to a gene; V was cut back by 0 bases and J by 4 bases.

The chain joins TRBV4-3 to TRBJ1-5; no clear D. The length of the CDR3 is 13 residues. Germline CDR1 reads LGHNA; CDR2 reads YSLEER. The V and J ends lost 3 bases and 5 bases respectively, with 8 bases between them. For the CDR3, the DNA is TGCGCCAGCAGCCACGAACGGGATCAGCCCCAGCATTTT. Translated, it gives CASSHERDQPQHF.

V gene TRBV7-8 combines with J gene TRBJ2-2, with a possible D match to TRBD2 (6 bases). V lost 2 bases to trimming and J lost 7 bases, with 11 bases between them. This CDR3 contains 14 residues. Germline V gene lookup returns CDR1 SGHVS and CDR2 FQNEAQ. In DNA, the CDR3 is TGTGCCAGCAGCTTAAGCCCGGGGGACGGGGAGCTGTTTTTT. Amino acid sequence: CASSLSPGDGELFF.

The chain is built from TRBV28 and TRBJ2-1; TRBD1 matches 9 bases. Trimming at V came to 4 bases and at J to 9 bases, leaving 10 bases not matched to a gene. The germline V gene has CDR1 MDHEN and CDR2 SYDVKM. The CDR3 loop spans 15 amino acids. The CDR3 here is CASSWARQGGSEQFF. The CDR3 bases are TGTGCCAGCAGTTGGGCACGACAGGGGGGGAGTGAGCAGTTCTTC.

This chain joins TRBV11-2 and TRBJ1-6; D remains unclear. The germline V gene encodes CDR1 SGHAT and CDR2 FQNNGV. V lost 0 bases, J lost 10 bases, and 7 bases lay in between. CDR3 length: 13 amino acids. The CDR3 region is CASSLDLLSPLHF. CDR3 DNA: TGTGCCAGCAGCTTAGATCTGTTGTCACCCCTCCACTTT.

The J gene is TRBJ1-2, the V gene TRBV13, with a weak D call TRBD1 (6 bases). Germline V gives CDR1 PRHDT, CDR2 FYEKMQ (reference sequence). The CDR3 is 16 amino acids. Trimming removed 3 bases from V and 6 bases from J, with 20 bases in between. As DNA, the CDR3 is TGTGCCAGCAGCTTGGAGACAGGACCAAGACTGGATGGCTACACCTTC. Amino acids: CASSLETGPRLDGYTF.

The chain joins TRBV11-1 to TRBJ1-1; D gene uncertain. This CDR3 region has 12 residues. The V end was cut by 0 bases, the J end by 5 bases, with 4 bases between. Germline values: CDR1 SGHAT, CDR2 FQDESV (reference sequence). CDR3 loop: CASSLAGTEAFF. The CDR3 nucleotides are TGTGCCAGCAGCTTAGCCGGGACTGAAGCTTTCTTT.

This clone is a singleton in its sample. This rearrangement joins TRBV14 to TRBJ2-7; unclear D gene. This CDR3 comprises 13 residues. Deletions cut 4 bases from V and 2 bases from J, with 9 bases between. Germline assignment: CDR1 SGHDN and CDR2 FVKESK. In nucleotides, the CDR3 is TGTGCCAGCAGCCTAATGGTAGCCTACGAGCAGTACTTC. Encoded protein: CASSLMVAYEQYF.

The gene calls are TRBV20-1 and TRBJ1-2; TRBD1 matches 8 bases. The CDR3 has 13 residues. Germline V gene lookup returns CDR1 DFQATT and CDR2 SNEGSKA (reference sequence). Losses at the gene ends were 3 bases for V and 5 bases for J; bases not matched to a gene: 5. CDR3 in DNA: TGCAGTGCTAGTGCAGGGGGCCAGTATGGCTACACCTTC. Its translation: CSASAGGQYGYTF.

CDR3 residues: CASSLAGGNEKLFF. CDR3 coding DNA: TGTGCCAGCAGCTTGGCCGGGGGTAATGAAAAACTGTTTTTT. The V gene is TRBV5-4, the J gene TRBJ1-4, with a weak D call TRBD1 (5 bases). With 0 bases removed from V and 4 bases from J, the gap between germline ends came to 7 bases. The CDR3 sequence is 14 residues long. Germline loops: CDR1 SGHNT, CDR2 YYREEE (reference sequence).

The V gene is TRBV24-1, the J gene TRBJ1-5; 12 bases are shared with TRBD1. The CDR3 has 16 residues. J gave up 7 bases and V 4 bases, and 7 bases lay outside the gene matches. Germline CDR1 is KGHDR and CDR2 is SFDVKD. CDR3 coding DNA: TGTGCCACCAGTGACCCGGGACAGGGGGCTTTGCAGCCCCAGCATTTT. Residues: CATSDPGQGALQPQHF.

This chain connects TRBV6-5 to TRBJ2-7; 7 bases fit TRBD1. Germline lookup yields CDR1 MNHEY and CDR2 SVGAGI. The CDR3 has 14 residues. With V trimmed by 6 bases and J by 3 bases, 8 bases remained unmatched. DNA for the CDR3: TGTGCCAGCAGCCCGGGACAGTCCCACTACGAGCAGTACTTC. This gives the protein CASSPGQSHYEQYF.

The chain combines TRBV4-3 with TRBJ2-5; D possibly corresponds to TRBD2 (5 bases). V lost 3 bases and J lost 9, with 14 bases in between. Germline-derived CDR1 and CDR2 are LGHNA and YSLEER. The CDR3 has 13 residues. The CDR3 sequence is CASSQFRGSSQYF. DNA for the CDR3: TGCGCCAGCAGCCAGTTCCGCGGGTCGTCCCAGTACTTC.

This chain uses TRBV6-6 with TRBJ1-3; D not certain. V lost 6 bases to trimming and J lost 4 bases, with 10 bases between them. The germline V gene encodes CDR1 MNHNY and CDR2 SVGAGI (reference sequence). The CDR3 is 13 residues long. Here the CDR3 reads CASSHGLGNTIYF. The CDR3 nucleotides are TGTGCCAGCAGCCACGGGTTAGGAAACACCATATATTTT.

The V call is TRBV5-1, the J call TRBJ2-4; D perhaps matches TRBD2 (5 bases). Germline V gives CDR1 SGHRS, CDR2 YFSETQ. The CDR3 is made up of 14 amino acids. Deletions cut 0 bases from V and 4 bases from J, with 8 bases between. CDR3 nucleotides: TGCGCCAGCAGCTTGGTGCCGGGGAAAAACATTCAGTACTTC. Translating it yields CASSLVPGKNIQYF. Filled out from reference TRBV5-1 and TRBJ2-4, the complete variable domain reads KAGVTQTPRYLIKTRGQQVTLSCSPISGHRSVSWYQQTPGQGLQFLFEYFSETQRNKGNFPGRFSGRQFSNSRSEMNVSTLELGDSALYLCASSLVPGKNIQYFGAGTRLSVL.

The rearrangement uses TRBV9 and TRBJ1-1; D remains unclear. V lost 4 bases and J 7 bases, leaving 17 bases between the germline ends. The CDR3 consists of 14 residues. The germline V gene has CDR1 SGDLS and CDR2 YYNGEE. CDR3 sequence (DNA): TGTGCCAGCAGCCTCGGAGGATACACAGATGAAGCTTTCTTT. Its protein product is CASSLGGYTDEAFF.